The clone carrying this T cell receptor (beta chain) was seen many times. Its matching antigen is unknown. TCRdb analysed the RACE reads with MiXCR anew, one entry per CDR3 protein. The sample lists around 99,000 distinct CDR3 sequences; around 12% were seen once. These data are taken from a study of human T cells and chemical hapten exposure. Study-wide points: The study found that PT1 expanded TCR counts correlated positively with patch test score. There was no change with DPC sensitization in TCRs above 1 in 1000 frequency.

The time point was: patch test 1, 2 weeks after DPC sensitization. This sample's treatment: therapeutic diphenylcyclopropenone sensitization with weekly scalp DPC. Prior to each patch test being applied, blood was drawn. Extraction yielded total RNA from whole blood (unfractionated). Trimming pared 2 bases from V and 0 bases from J, leaving 2 bases between. Germline V gives CDR1 SGHTA, CDR2 FQGNSA. CDR3 size: 13 residues. This specimen consisted of whole blood, obtained in connection with sensitization to the hapten diphenylcyclopropenone (DPC). This sequence was found in a woman between 35 and 50 years old with alopecia areata. Some clones in this sample may be carry-over from other donors' samples. The chain has TRBV7-2 and TRBJ1-5; the D is unclear. The CDR3: CASSLNSNQPQHF. DNA of the CDR3: TGTGCCAGCAGCTTAAATAGCAATCAGCCCCAGCATTTT.